What follows is one TCR beta chain and its context. As yet, its antigen is unknown. Using immunoSEQ multiplex PCR, the repertoire was profiled, and TCRdb retains in-frame clones only, with some absent. The sample lists over 4,500 clones, over 70% seen once, with approximately 9% in the top ten. This entry belongs to a study of high-grade serous ovarian cancer treatment subgroups. Broader study findings: Same-patient tumor repertoires overlapped at roughly 0.11 to 0.79; different patients barely overlapped. Spatial context was lost because tumors were sequenced in bulk.

The germline gives CDR1 LNHDA, CDR2 SQIVND (reference sequence). CDR3 length: 16 amino acids. V lost 3 bases and J 3 bases, leaving 18 bases between the germline ends. Tumor tissue was taken before any definitive surgery or chemotherapy was given. The sample was tumor tissue. The chain uses TRBV19 and TRBJ2-7; perhaps TRBD2 as D (5 bases). This TCR was sampled from a human donor with high-grade serous ovarian cancer. The CDR3 sequence is CASSIRSPLRDYEQYF. CDR3 coding DNA: TGTGCCAGTAGTATTAGATCTCCCCTTCGGGACTACGAGCAGTACTTC.